These 9 T cell receptor beta chains originate from one sample sequenced in a study of OX40 agonist ivuxolimab in advanced cancers. Measured with immunoSEQ multiplex PCR; TCRdb has only the in-frame clones, and not every one. The sample records fewer than 90,000 clones, roughly nine tenths being singletons. Sequencing was performed on CD4+ or CD8+ T cells sorted from blood, taken in a trial of the OX40 agonist ivuxolimab. All receptors derive from an adult with an advanced solid tumor such as melanoma, head and neck, liver or kidney cancer.

V gene TRBV5-1 combines with J gene TRBJ2-3; D is unclear. The CDR3 spans 13 residues. Between the trimmed V and J ends, which lost 5 bases and 2 bases, there was a span of 9 bases. The V gene's germline CDR1 is SGHRS and CDR2 YFSETQ. Here the CDR3 reads CASSGGNTDTQYF. DNA for the CDR3: TGCGCCAGCAGTGGCGGCAACACAGATACGCAGTATTTT.

The chain has TRBV28 and TRBJ1-2; D might be TRBD1 (5 bases). Germline V gene lookup returns CDR1 MDHEN and CDR2 SYDVKM. This CDR3 is built from 14 residues. Trimming removed 9 bases from V and 2 bases from J, with 16 bases in between. The CDR3 protein is CASSGGVTNYGYTF. Written as DNA, the CDR3 is TGTGCCAGTTCGGGGGGAGTGACGAACTATGGCTACACCTTC.

The chain combines TRBV11-1 with TRBJ2-5; 9 bases match TRBD1. From germline, CDR1 is SGHAT and CDR2 FQDESV (reference sequence). The ends lost 5 bases at V and 6 bases at J; junction bases unmatched: 4. This CDR3 contains 13 residues. The CDR3 DNA follows: TGTGCCAGCAGCGGGACAGGGTTGCAGACCCAGTACTTC. This gives the protein CASSGTGLQTQYF.

The chain uses TRBV10-3 and TRBJ2-7; TRBD1 aligns across 7 bases. J lost 0 bases, V lost 3 bases, and 5 bases had no gene match. This CDR3 is 15 amino acids long. Germline CDR1 reads ENHRY; CDR2 reads SYGVKD. The CDR3 is CAISDSTGNSYEQYF. The CDR3 DNA reads TGTGCCATCAGTGATTCGACAGGGAACTCCTACGAGCAGTACTTC.

This chain connects TRBV11-3 to TRBJ2-3, with D possibly TRBD1 on 6 matching bases. CDR1 SGHNT and CDR2 YENEEA come from the germline V gene. The CDR3 is made up of 11 amino acids. Trimming pared 3 bases from V and 11 bases from J, leaving 9 bases between. CDR3 nucleotide sequence: TGTGCCAGCAGCTTGGACAGCGGGCAGTATTTT. Translation gives CASSLDSGQYF.

V and J are TRBV5-1 and TRBJ2-5, with 10 bases fitting TRBD2. Germline CDR1 SGHRS, CDR2 YFSETQ. With V trimmed by 0 bases and J by 4 bases, 0 bases remained unmatched. This CDR3 has 14 residues. The CDR3 region has the DNA TGCGCCAGCAGCTTGGGACTAGCGGGAGAGACCCAGTACTTC. It encodes CASSLGLAGETQYF. The full variable domain, its missing parts supplied by reference TRBV5-1 and TRBJ2-5, is KAGVTQTPRYLIKTRGQQVTLSCSPISGHRSVSWYQQTPGQGLQFLFEYFSETQRNKGNFPGRFSGRQFSNSRSEMNVSTLELGDSALYLCASSLGLAGETQYFGPGTRLLVL.

Only one count was recorded for this clone. The rearrangement links TRBV6-1 to TRBJ2-1; TRBD1 is a possible D gene (6 bases). This CDR3 region has 13 residues. V was clipped by 6 bases and J by 8 bases, with 14 bases between them. From germline, CDR1 is MNHNS and CDR2 SASEGT. The CDR3 spells CASRTGYVHEQFF. The CDR3, as DNA: TGTGCCAGCAGAACAGGGTATGTCCATGAGCAGTTCTTC.

The V call is TRBV4-2, the J call TRBJ2-3; 8 nucleotides align to TRBD2. This CDR3 is 16 amino acids long. With 3 bases clipped from V and 1 base from J, the junction kept 6 bases outside the gene matches. Germline CDR1 is LGHNA and CDR2 is YNFKEQ. As DNA, the CDR3 is TGTGCCAGCAGCCAGGCCAGCGGGAGACGCACAGATACGCAGTATTTT. Residues: CASSQASGRRTDTQYF.

The chain uses TRBV18 and TRBJ2-1; the D gene is possibly TRBD2 (5 bases). This CDR3 region has 13 residues. Trimming shortened V by 3 bases and J by 8 bases, and 11 bases separated the two germline ends. Germline CDR1 KGHSH, CDR2 LQKENI. DNA of the CDR3: TGTGCCAGCTCACCTCCACAGCGGCATGAGCAGTTCTTC. The encoded protein is CASSPPQRHEQFF.